This T cell receptor beta chain was captured in a study of technical replicates of blood from a few donors. TCRdb's copy holds only in-frame clones and misses some; the assay was immunoSEQ multiplex PCR. The table records 72,000 or so clones, around 95% of them present only once. V was pared by 1 base and J by 4 bases, with 5 bases of the junction left unmatched. The germline CDR1 and CDR2 sequences are LNHDA and SQIVND (reference sequence). The CDR3 is 15 residues long. The receptor was isolated from a human donor in good health. The sequenced sample consisted of T cells isolated from PBMCs. The gene calls are TRBV19 and TRBJ1-1; 8 positions match TRBD1. For the CDR3, the DNA is TGTGCCAGTAGTATAGGTCAGGGGGCGGCCACTGAAGCTTTCTTT. This gives the protein CASSIGQGAATEAFF. The variable domain in full, with the rest retrieved from reference TRBV19 and TRBJ1-1, is DGGITQSPKYLFRKEGQNVTLSCEQNLNHDAMYWYRQDPGQGLRLIYYSQIVNDFQKGDIAEGYSVSREKKESFPLTVTSAQKNPTAFYLCASSIGQGAATEAFFGQGTRLTVV.